These 11 T cell receptor beta chains originate from one sample sequenced in a study of T cell repertoires in cytomegalovirus infection. Each CDR3 protein is one row after TCRdb ran MiXCR on the reads. The profile covers 510,000 or so distinct CDR3 sequences, with less than 30% appearing a single time and about 13% taken by the ten largest. The source material was PBMCs. The receptors stem from a human donor in good health (CMV status not recorded). Some clones in this sample may be carry-over from other donors' samples.

This CDR3 is CASSTATEDNEQFF. The CDR3 DNA follows: TGTGCCAGCAGCACTGCTACAGAAGACAATGAGCAGTTCTTC. J is TRBJ2-1 and V is TRBV12-3 or TRBV12-4; unclear D gene. This CDR3 is 14 amino acids long. Trimming stripped 6 bases from V and 5 bases from J, with 14 bases between.

This chain joins TRBV3-1 and TRBJ2-2; D possibly uses TRBD1 or TRBD2 (6 bases each). The germline V and J ends were trimmed by 4 bases and 5 bases, with 17 bases remaining between them. Germline CDR1 is LGHDT and CDR2 is YNNKEL (reference sequence). The CDR3 runs to 16 residues. CDR3: CASSRLAPGETGELFF. The CDR3 nucleotides are TGTGCCAGCAGCCGGCTAGCGCCAGGGGAAACCGGGGAGCTGTTTTTT.

This clonotype showed up just a few times. The chain joins TRBV15 to TRBJ2-3, with TRBD2 matching over 7 bases. V was clipped by 1 base and J by 1 base; unmatched bases: 5. This CDR3 is built from 16 residues. CDR1 is LNHNV and CDR2 is YYDKDF in the germline V gene (reference sequence). The CDR3 DNA is TGTGCCACCAGCAGAGCTCCGGGGGGAGGCACAGATACGCAGTATTTT. This sequence encodes CATSRAPGGGTDTQYF.

This clonotype was picked up a small number of times. This sequence joins TRBV10-3 and TRBJ2-2, with TRBD1 identical over 7 bases. Trimming at V came to 6 bases and at J to 3 bases, leaving 10 bases not matched to a gene. The CDR3 sequence is 16 residues long. Germline CDR1 is ENHRY and CDR2 is SYGVKD. The chain's CDR3 is CAISMRTGSDTGELFF. The CDR3 DNA reads TGTGCCATCAGCATGAGGACAGGCTCGGACACCGGGGAGCTGTTTTTT.

As DNA, the CDR3 is TGTGCCAGCAGCTTGTCGGGACACACCACAGATACGCAGTATTTT. It is translated as CASSLSGHTTDTQYF. The genes are TRBV7-9 and TRBJ2-3; D might be TRBD1 (6 bases). CDR1 SEHNR and CDR2 FQNEAQ come from the germline V gene (reference sequence). The V and J ends lost 3 bases and 2 bases respectively, with 12 bases between them. The CDR3 sequence is 15 residues long.

This clonotype showed up just a few times. The genes are TRBV7-3 and TRBJ2-1, with D tentatively TRBD1 or TRBD2 (5 bases each). The CDR3 is made up of 13 amino acids. With 3 bases removed from V and 4 bases from J, the gap between germline ends came to 7 bases. Germline V gene lookup returns CDR1 SGHTA and CDR2 FQGTGA. CDR3: CASSFEGYNEQFF. The DNA for the CDR3 is TGTGCCAGCAGCTTCGAGGGGTACAATGAGCAGTTCTTC. The variable domain in full, completed from reference TRBV7-3 and TRBJ2-1, reads GAGVSQTPSNKVTEKGKYVELRCDPISGHTALYWYRQSLGQGPEFLIYFQGTGAADDSGLPNDRFFAVRPEGSVSTLKIQRTERGDSAVYLCASSFEGYNEQFFGPGTRLTVL.

The genes are TRBV5-1 and TRBJ2-3, with D perhaps assigned TRBD1 or TRBD2 (6 bases each). Trimming stripped 3 bases from V and 5 bases from J, with 13 bases between. The CDR3 runs to 14 residues. CDR1 SGHRS and CDR2 YFSETQ come from the germline V gene. The CDR3 bases are TGCGCCAGCAGCTGGAGGGGGAAGGAAGATACGCAGTATTTT. It encodes CASSWRGKEDTQYF.

The chain employs TRBV20-1 and TRBJ2-1; 14 nucleotides align to TRBD2. After removal of 5 bases from V and 0 bases from J, the junction contained 15 bases not matched to a gene. The CDR3 runs 20 residues. Germline CDR1 reads DFQATT; CDR2 reads SNEGSKA (reference sequence). In DNA, the CDR3 is TGCAGTGCTTGGTTACTTCCGGGACTAGCGGGAGAGAGCTCCTACAATGAGCAGTTCTTC. Translation gives CSAWLLPGLAGESSYNEQFF.

As to this clonotype: The junction and the germline gene differ at one end; a read error may be behind it. The CDR3 coding sequence is TGTGCCAACAGTGCAGACCGGGAGGGTAGGACAGATACGCAGTATTTT. Protein: CANSADREGRTDTQYF. V and J are TRBV10-3 and TRBJ2-3, with 8 nucleotides matching TRBD2. There are 16 residues in the CDR3. CDR1 is ENHRY and CDR2 is SYGVKD in the germline V gene.

At least ten counts were recorded for this clonotype. The chain uses TRBV12-3 or TRBV12-4 and TRBJ1-1; the match to TRBD1 covers 9 bases. This CDR3 region has 16 residues. Trimming cost V 6 bases and J 4 bases; bases outside gene matches: 12. The CDR3 nucleotides are TGTGCCAGCAGGCCCCGGGACAGGGTTAGTAGCACTGAAGCTTTCTTT. Protein sequence: CASRPRDRVSSTEAFF.

The gene calls are TRBV7-3 and TRBJ2-1; 9 bases are a match to TRBD2. The germline V gene encodes CDR1 SGHTA and CDR2 FQGTGA. CDR3 length: 15 residues. J lost 6 bases, V lost 5 bases, and 8 bases had no gene match. The CDR3 DNA sequence: TGTGCCAGCAGCCCTAGAGCGGGAGGTATCAATGAGCAGTTCTTC. As protein: CASSPRAGGINEQFF.